The rows below give T cell receptor beta chains drawn from one sample of a study of regulatory T cells in long-lasting Graves disease. Each CDR3 protein gets one entry after TCRdb re-called the multiplex PCR reads with MiXCR. The sample yields approximately 690,000 distinct CDR3 sequences, about 30% seen once. Material: peripheral blood mononuclear cells (PBMCs), obtained when the disease was refractory, from a patient treated with antithyroid drugs. The receptor set was obtained from a female donor with Graves disease. Each CDR3 is given with its conserved first and last residue. D genes are given only for firm matches. Where a row states a size, it is once, few, many or the class of an expanded clone; other rows omit it.

v_gene	d_gene	abundance	j_gene	CDR3nt	CDR3aa
TRBV6-1	-	few	TRBJ1-5	TGTGCCAGCAGCCGCAAGGGTTCCGAGGGACATCAGCCCCAGCATTTT	CASSRKGSEGHQPQHF
TRBV6-1	-	few	TRBJ1-2	TGTGCCAGCACTCAGCCTGTTAGCTATGGCTACACCTTC	CASTQPVSYGYTF
TRBV19	-	few	TRBJ1-5	TGTGCCAGTAGTATCCGGGCCGGTCAAAATCAGCCCCAGCATTTT	CASSIRAGQNQPQHF
TRBV12-3/TRBV12-4	TRBD1	-	TRBJ2-2	TGTGCCAGCACCCTGGACAGGGGAGGGGAGCTGTTTTTT	CASTLDRGGELFF
TRBV12-3/TRBV12-4	TRBD1	few	TRBJ2-5	TGTGCCAGCAGTTTGGGGGACAGGACAGAGACCCAGTACTTC	CASSLGDRTETQYF
TRBV7-3	-	-	TRBJ2-2	TGTGCCAGCAGCTTAGGACACCGGAGCAACACCGGGGAGCTGTTTTTT	CASSLGHRSNTGELFF
TRBV29-1	-	-	TRBJ2-7	TGCAGCGTCGCTGGCCCCTACGAGCAGTACTTC	CSVAGPYEQYF
TRBV12-3/TRBV12-4	-	-	TRBJ1-5	TGTGCCAGCAGTCTAACAGGTAGCCGGACAAATCAGCCCCAGCATTTT	CASSLTGSRTNQPQHF
TRBV3-1	-	-	TRBJ2-4	TGTGCCAGCAGTCCCAGGGAGGACATTCAGTACTTC	CASSPREDIQYF
TRBV6-1	TRBD2	-	TRBJ2-7	TGTGCCAGCAGCGGGACTAGCGGCCTCGTACCCTACGAGCAGTACTTC	CASSGTSGLVPYEQYF
TRBV20-1	-	-	TRBJ1-5	TGCAGTGGTCAGGGTATAGACCAGCCCCAGCATTTT	CSGQGIDQPQHF
TRBV13	-	-	TRBJ1-3	TGTGCCAGCAGCCCGACACGGACAGAGTCTGGAAACACCATATATTTT	CASSPTRTESGNTIYF
TRBV7-6	-	few	TRBJ2-7	TGTGCCAGCAGCTCCCACGACGGATCCTACGAGCAGTACTTC	CASSSHDGSYEQYF
TRBV19	-	-	TRBJ2-1	TGTGCCAGTAGTACCCCCGACAATGAGCAGTTCTTC	CASSTPDNEQFF
TRBV7-9	-	-	TRBJ1-1	TGTGCCAGCAGCCCCAGACCGGGACCGCTAATGAACACTGAAGCTTTCTTT	CASSPRPGPLMNTEAFF
TRBV5-1	TRBD1	-	TRBJ1-2	TGCGCCAGCAGCCATGGACAGGGGGATTTCGGCTACACCTTC	CASSHGQGDFGYTF
TRBV20-1	TRBD1	few	TRBJ1-5	TGCAGTGCTAGTACAGGGGGCTATCAGCCCCAGCATTTT	CSASTGGYQPQHF
TRBV3-1	TRBD1	few	TRBJ1-2	TGTGCCAGCAGCTCGACTCGCCAGGGGGCGGGGGGCTACACCTTC	CASSSTRQGAGGYTF
TRBV19	TRBD1	-	TRBJ1-5	TGTGCCAGTAGTACCCAACAGGGGGCTGGTGGTCAGCCCCAGCATTTT	CASSTQQGAGGQPQHF
TRBV18	-	-	TRBJ1-5	TGTGCCAGCTTCCAGGACAGTCACCAGCCCCAGCATTTT	CASFQDSHQPQHF
TRBV9	-	few	TRBJ2-7	TGTGCCAGCAGCGTAGGGGCAGAGACTTACGAGCAGTACTTC	CASSVGAETYEQYF
TRBV19	-	few	TRBJ1-2	TGTGCCAGTAGTTGGGGACAAGGGTTTAACTATGGCTACACCTTC	CASSWGQGFNYGYTF
TRBV28	-	-	TRBJ1-1	TGTGCCAGCAGTTTTAGAGAGGGGCCGCCCACGACTGAAGCTTTCTTT	CASSFREGPPTTEAFF
TRBV27	-	many	TRBJ1-2	TGTGCCAGCAGTCACACTGGACGGCCCCCCTATGGCTACACCTTC	CASSHTGRPPYGYTF
TRBV6-5	-	many	TRBJ1-1	TGTGCCAGCAGTTACTCAGCCAGGGCAGGAAGAATGAACACTGAAGCTTTCTTT	CASSYSARAGRMNTEAFF
TRBV2	TRBD1	few	TRBJ1-5	TGTGCCAGCAGCCGGACAGGGGTCGTTAGCAATCAGCCCCAGCATTTT	CASSRTGVVSNQPQHF
TRBV30	-	-	TRBJ1-5	TGTGCCTGGAGTGTATATGGGCAAGATAACAATCAGCCCCAGCATTTT	CAWSVYGQDNNQPQHF
TRBV20-1	-	few	TRBJ2-5	TGCAGTGCTCCGACGGTTCAAGAGACCCAGTACTTC	CSAPTVQETQYF